This TCR beta chain was identified during a study of shared clonotypes between healthy human individuals. In the study overall: A donor's plate count was three for CD4 naive and three for CD4 memory; CD8 naive had two and CD8 memory one.

Each cell subset's genomic DNA was divided evenly among several immunoSEQ plates. Sequenced by immunoSEQ multiplex PCR; TCRdb stores in-frame clones only, minus some. The table lists about 2.3 million clones, 85% to 95% of them singletons, with 0.3% to 0.45% in the top ten. There were only Caucasian adults among the donors, and all lived in Nashville, Tennessee. This CDR3 has 16 amino acids. Germline V gives CDR1 SGHDT, CDR2 YYEEEE. J gave up 5 bases and V 4 bases, and 8 bases lay outside the gene matches. On this clone: Its antigen is currently unknown.

The study's findings and limits: A few donors shared around 5.2% of their naive CD4 clonotypes.

This receptor was obtained from a man younger than 35 in good health. Some clones in this sample may be carry-over from other donors' samples. This chain uses TRBV5-6 with TRBJ2-1, with 11 bases fitting TRBD2. Sequences were obtained from naive CD4+ T cells from PBMCs. Indicated subset: CD45RA+ positively selected. The DNA for the CDR3 is TGTGCCAGCAGCGGGACTAGCGGAGTGCCCCACAATGAGCAGTTCTTC. Its translation: CASSGTSGVPHNEQFF. Using reference TRBV5-6 and TRBJ2-1 for the parts outside the CDR3, the full variable domain is DAGVTQSPTHLIKTRGQQVTLRCSPKSGHDTVSWYQQALGQGPQFIFQYYEEEERQRGNFPDRFSGHQFPNYSSELNVNALLLGDSALYLCASSGTSGVPHNEQFFGPGTRLTVL.